Listed below are T cell receptor beta chains from one sample, sequenced in a study of T cell responses to AZD1222 COVID-19 vaccine. Produced via immunoSEQ multiplex PCR; TCRdb's table is partial and in-frame only. The sample gives over 100,000 clones, approximately 86% of which show up once; 4% to 6% is in the top ten. This sample comprised peripheral blood, obtained on day 0 of AZD1222 vaccination. All receptors come from an adult in good health. The CDR3 runs from the conserved cysteine through the conserved F or W. D genes are given only for firm matches. Rows may omit the clone size; those that give it use once, few, many or a size class.

cdr3_nt	cdr3_aa	clone_size	j_call	d_call	cdr3_length	v_call
TGTGCCAGCAGTTGGGACAGGGAGAGTCAGCCCCAGCATTTT	CASSWDRESQPQHF	NA	TRBJ1-5	TRBD1	14	TRBV2
TGTGCCAGCTCACCTTATTTAGATACGCAGTATTTT	CASSPYLDTQYF	NA	TRBJ2-3	NA	12	TRBV18
TGTGCCAGCAGTTTTACCCCAAACACTGAAGCTTTCTTT	CASSFTPNTEAFF	NA	TRBJ1-1	NA	13	TRBV27
TGTGCCAGCAGTGATTGGACTAGCGGGGGCCCATATACGCAGTATTTT	CASSDWTSGGPYTQYF	once	TRBJ2-3	TRBD2	16	TRBV2
TGTGCCAGCTCATCTTTCTCGATAGCAGGGGGCGGAGAGCAGTACTTC	CASSSFSIAGGGEQYF	NA	TRBJ2-7	TRBD1	16	TRBV18
TGTGCCACCACCCCGGGTGGGTCGTGGCGGGAGGCACCACCCAAGTACAATGAGCAGTTCTTC	CATTPGGSWREAPPKYNEQFF	once	TRBJ2-1	TRBD2	21	TRBV28
TGTGCCAGCAGCTTTTTCCCCGGGGAGACCCAGTACTTC	CASSFFPGETQYF	NA	TRBJ2-5	NA	13	TRBV5-4
TGTGCCAGCAGCGTAATGAGTGACAATGAGCAGTTCTTC	CASSVMSDNEQFF	NA	TRBJ2-1	NA	13	TRBV9
TGTGCCACCCTAGATAGGGATACGCAGTATTTT	CATLDRDTQYF	NA	TRBJ2-3	NA	11	TRBV10-3
TGTGCCAGCGAACCAACTTTACGGGGGGGAGTGAACTATGGCTACACCTTC	CASEPTLRGGVNYGYTF	NA	TRBJ1-2	NA	17	TRBV28
TGTGCCAGCAGTGAAGCCAGCGGGGGGGCAACAGATACGCAGTATTTT	CASSEASGGATDTQYF	NA	TRBJ2-3	TRBD2	16	TRBV6-1
TGCGCCAGCAGCCCTACAGGGGTGCTCTATGGCTACACCTTC	CASSPTGVLYGYTF	NA	TRBJ1-2	TRBD1	14	TRBV5-1